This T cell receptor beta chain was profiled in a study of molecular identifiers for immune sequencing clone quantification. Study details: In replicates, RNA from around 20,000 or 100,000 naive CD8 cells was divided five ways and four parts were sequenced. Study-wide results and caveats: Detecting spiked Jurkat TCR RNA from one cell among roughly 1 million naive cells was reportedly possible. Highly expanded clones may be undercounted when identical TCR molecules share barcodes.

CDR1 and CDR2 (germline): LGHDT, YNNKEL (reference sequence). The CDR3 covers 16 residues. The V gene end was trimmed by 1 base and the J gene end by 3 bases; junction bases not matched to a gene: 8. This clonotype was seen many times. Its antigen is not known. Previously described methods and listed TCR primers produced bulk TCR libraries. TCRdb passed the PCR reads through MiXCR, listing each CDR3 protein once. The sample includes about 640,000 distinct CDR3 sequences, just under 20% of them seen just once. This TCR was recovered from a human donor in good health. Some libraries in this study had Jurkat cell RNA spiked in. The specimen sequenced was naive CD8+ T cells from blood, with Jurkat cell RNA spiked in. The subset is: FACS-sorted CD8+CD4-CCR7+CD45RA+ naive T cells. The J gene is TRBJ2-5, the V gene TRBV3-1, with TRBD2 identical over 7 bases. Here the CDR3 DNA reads TGTGCCAGCAGCCAAGTTCCCGCGAGCGGGGAAGAGACCCAGTACTTC. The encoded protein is CASSQVPASGEETQYF.